The T cell receptor (beta chain) described here comes from a study of blood T cell repertoires in COVID-19. Under the authors' procedure: Scientists estimated how many nucleated cells there were by amplifying reference gene primers. Using immunoSEQ multiplex PCR, the repertoire was profiled, and TCRdb retains in-frame clones only, with some absent. V, J and clone size were drawn from that table, and D and trimming were deduced from the DNA. The sample carries hundreds of thousands of clones, about 87% recorded once. Clinical histories supplied by participants themselves formed the basis of cohort assignment. CDR1 and CDR2 from the germline V gene are SNHLY and FYNNEI. The ends lost 6 bases at V and 3 bases at J; junction bases unmatched: 10. The CDR3 is made up of 15 amino acids.

The clonotype was recovered from a man aged 35 to 55 in a cohort exposed to, infected with or recovered from COVID-19 (not recorded which). Sequenced input: PBMCs or T cells enriched from blood (not recorded which). The chain has TRBV2 and TRBJ1-2, with TRBD1 identical over 7 bases. As DNA, the CDR3 is TGTGCCAGCAGCGAAAAACGACAGGGATACTATGGCTACACCTTC. Translating gives CASSEKRQGYYGYTF.